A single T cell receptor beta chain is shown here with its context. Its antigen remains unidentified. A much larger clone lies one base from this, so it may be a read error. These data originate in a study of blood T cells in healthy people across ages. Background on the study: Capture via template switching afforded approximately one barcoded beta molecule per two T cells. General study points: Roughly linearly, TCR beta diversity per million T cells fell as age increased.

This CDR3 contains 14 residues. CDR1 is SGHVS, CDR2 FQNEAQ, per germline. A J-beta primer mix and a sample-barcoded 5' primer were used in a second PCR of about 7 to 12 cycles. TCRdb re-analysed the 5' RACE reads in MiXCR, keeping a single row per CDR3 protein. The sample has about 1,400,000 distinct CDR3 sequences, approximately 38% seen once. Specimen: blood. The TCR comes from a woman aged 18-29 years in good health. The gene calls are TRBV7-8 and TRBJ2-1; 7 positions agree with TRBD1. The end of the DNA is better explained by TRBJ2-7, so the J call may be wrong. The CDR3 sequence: CASSLRDRYNEQYF. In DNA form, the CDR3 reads TGTGCCAGCAGCCTACGGGACAGATACAATGAGCAGTACTTC.